The 4 T cell receptor beta chains listed next were all sequenced from one sample in a study of T-cell reconstitution after alpha-beta-depleted transplantation in children. Researchers prepared the TCRbeta library using unique molecular identifiers, the study reports. TCRdb ran MiXCR on the PCR reads and lists one entry per CDR3 protein. The sample yields 450,000 to 600,000 distinct CDR3 sequences, 10% to 15% seen once. The starting material was PBMCs, mostly from graft donor cells, obtained 360 days after TCRalphabeta/CD19-depleted stem cell transplant. The receptors derive from a male patient younger than 18 who had a stem cell transplant for acute myeloid leukemia, so the T cells may come from the graft donor.

V gene TRBV24-1 combines with J gene TRBJ1-5; D is perhaps TRBD1 (5 bases). The CDR3 runs to 15 residues. Germline V gene data show CDR1 as KGHDR and CDR2 as SFDVKD. The V end was cut by 1 base, the J end by 4 bases, with 10 bases between. The CDR3 sequence is CATSDFGQGNQPQHF. Here the CDR3 DNA reads TGTGCCACCAGTGATTTTGGGCAGGGTAATCAGCCCCAGCATTTT.

This clonotype was seen at least ten times. The chain joins TRBV29-1 to TRBJ2-2; 7 bases fit TRBD1. The CDR3 length is 15 residues. V trimming: 6 bases; J trimming: 3 bases; junction bases outside the gene matches: 10. Germline lookup yields CDR1 SQVTM and CDR2 ANQGSEA. This CDR3 is CSVGHTGDYTGELFF. CDR3 bases: TGCAGCGTGGGGCATACAGGGGATTACACCGGGGAGCTGTTTTTT.

This clonotype was detected a few times. The chain is built from TRBV5-1 and TRBJ2-2, with D perhaps given as TRBD1 or TRBD2 (5 bases each). The V end was cut by 7 bases, the J end by 6 bases, with 19 bases between. CDR1 and CDR2 (germline): SGHRS, YFSETQ. The CDR3 has 15 amino acids. CDR3 protein: CASCPGPPEAGELFF. The CDR3 region has the DNA TGCGCCAGCTGTCCGGGGCCCCCAGAGGCCGGGGAGCTGTTTTTT.

This clonotype was detected only a few times. This rearrangement joins TRBV28 to TRBJ1-4; D unresolved. The CDR3 covers 14 residues. The V gene's germline CDR1 is MDHEN and CDR2 SYDVKM. The V end lost 4 bases, the J end lost 0 bases, and 6 bases lay between the germline ends. The CDR3 sequence is CASSSPPTNEKLFF. DNA for the CDR3: TGTGCCAGCAGTTCCCCCCCAACTAATGAAAAACTGTTTTTT.